Shown below are 7 T cell receptor beta chains from a single sample sequenced in a study of early T cells in non-severe SARS-CoV-2 infection. Via MiXCR, TCRdb re-called the 5' RACE reads, giving one row per CDR3 protein. The table has 40,000 to 60,000 distinct CDR3 sequences, 5.5% to 6.5% seen once. The input for sequencing was whole blood, taken at baseline. The receptors shown here come from an adult who was a healthcare worker with PCR-confirmed SARS-CoV-2 infection or an uninfected control (not recorded which).

This clonotype came up many times. This rearrangement joins TRBV5-4 to TRBJ2-1; 10 positions match TRBD2. The CDR3 is 18 residues long. Germline V gene sequence: CDR1 SGHNT, CDR2 YYREEE (reference sequence). Germline trimming cut 0 bases from V and 6 bases from J; bases unmatched to any gene: 12. The CDR3 sequence: CASSLGGSGTSEFNEQFF. CDR3 in DNA: TGTGCCAGCAGCTTGGGGGGATCCGGGACTAGCGAGTTCAATGAGCAGTTCTTC.

This clonotype was found many times. The rearrangement links TRBV2 to TRBJ1-1, with D unresolved. V lost 4 bases and J 11 bases, leaving 14 bases between the germline ends. CDR3 length equals 12 residues. Germline CDR1 reads SNHLY; CDR2 reads FYNNEI. CDR3 sequence (DNA): TGTGCCAGCAGTGTTTACAAACCGGCGGCTTTCTTT. Translating gives CASSVYKPAAFF.

This clonotype was counted at least ten times. The chain couples TRBV7-2 to TRBJ2-4; D might be TRBD2 (5 bases). Trimming removed 4 bases from V and 1 base from J, with 11 bases in between. The CDR3 runs to 15 residues. Germline values: CDR1 SGHTA, CDR2 FQGNSA. The CDR3 bases are TGTGCCAGCAGCTGGCGGGCAGCTGCCAAAAACATTCAGTACTTC. Translating gives CASSWRAAAKNIQYF.

This clonotype was seen at least ten times. This rearrangement joins TRBV29-1 to TRBJ1-5; possibly TRBD1 for D (5 bases). The germline V gene has CDR1 SQVTM and CDR2 ANQGSEA. Trimming removed 1 base from V and 3 bases from J, with 10 bases in between. The CDR3 is 14 residues long. This CDR3 is CSVEGRVYNQPQHF. The CDR3 coding sequence is TGCAGCGTTGAAGGCAGGGTGTACAATCAGCCCCAGCATTTT.

Remarks on this clonotype: A much larger clone lies one base from this, so it may be a read error. The chain combines TRBV6-4 with TRBJ1-2, with 8 bases matching TRBD1. After removal of 6 bases from V and 6 bases from J, the junction contained 6 bases not matched to a gene. The CDR3 spans 13 residues. Germline V lookup: CDR1 MRHNA, CDR2 SNTAGT. CDR3 DNA: TGTGCCAGCAGCGTGGGACAGGATGATGGCTACACCTTC. Translated: CASSVGQDDGYTF.

In this sample, this clonotype turned up a few times. This chain uses TRBV6-2 or TRBV6-3 with TRBJ2-5; D is unclear. Germline CDR1 is MNHEY and CDR2 is SVGEGT. The CDR3 contains 12 residues. V lost 10 bases and J lost 0, with 9 bases in between. The CDR3 nucleotides read TGTGCCATTGGACGGAACCAAGAGACCCAGTACTTC. This gives the protein CAIGRNQETQYF.

The V call is TRBV6-6, the J call TRBJ2-3; D is possibly TRBD1 or TRBD2 (5 bases each). V was pared by 6 bases and J by 2 bases, with 12 bases between. The CDR3 is made up of 14 amino acids. Germline values: CDR1 MNHNY, CDR2 SVGAGI (reference sequence). CDR3 nucleotide sequence: TGTGCCAGCAGCTCGGGACGGGCCACAGATACGCAGTATTTT. This translates into CASSSGRATDTQYF.